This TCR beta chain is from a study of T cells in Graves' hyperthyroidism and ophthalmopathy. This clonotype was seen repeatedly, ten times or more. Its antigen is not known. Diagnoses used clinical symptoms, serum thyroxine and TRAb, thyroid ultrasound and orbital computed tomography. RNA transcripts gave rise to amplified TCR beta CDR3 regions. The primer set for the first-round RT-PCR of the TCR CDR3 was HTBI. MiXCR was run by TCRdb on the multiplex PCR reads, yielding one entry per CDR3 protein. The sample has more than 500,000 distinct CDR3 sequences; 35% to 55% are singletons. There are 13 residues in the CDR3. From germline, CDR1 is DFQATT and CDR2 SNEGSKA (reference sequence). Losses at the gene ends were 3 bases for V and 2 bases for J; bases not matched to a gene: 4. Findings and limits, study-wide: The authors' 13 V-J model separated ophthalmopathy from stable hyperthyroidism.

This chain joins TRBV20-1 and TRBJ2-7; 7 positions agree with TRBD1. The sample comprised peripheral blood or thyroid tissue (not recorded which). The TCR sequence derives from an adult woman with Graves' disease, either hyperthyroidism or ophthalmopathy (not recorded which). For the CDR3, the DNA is TGCAGTGCTAGTATCGGGACAGCCTACGAGCAGTACTTC. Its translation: CSASIGTAYEQYF.